This is a list of T cell receptor beta chains from one sample in a study of shared clonotypes between healthy human individuals. Here immunoSEQ multiplex PCR was the method, and the copy in TCRdb shows in-frame clones only, minus some. The sample records a few million clones, approximately 92% being singletons. The sequencing sample was made of naive CD8+ T cells from PBMCs. The receptors here all came from a man in his late teens or twenties in good health. Some clones in this sample may be carry-over from other donors' samples. The CDR3 runs from the conserved cysteine through the conserved F or W. D genes are given only for firm matches. Size values are once, few and many counts, or a class for expanded clones, and some rows have none.

j_call	cdr3_length	clone_size	v_call	d_call	cdr3_aa	cdr3_nt
TRBJ1-1	14	NA	TRBV5-4	NA	CASSLAVANTEAFF	TGTGCCAGCAGCTTGGCCGTGGCGAACACTGAAGCTTTCTTT
TRBJ2-7	16	NA	TRBV21-1	NA	CASSTRRTGALSEQYF	TGTGCCAGCAGCACAAGACGGACAGGGGCGCTGTCCGAGCAGTACTTC
TRBJ2-5	13	NA	TRBV11-2	NA	CASSMVRQETQYF	TGTGCCAGCAGCATGGTCCGGCAAGAGACCCAGTACTTC
TRBJ1-5	14	NA	TRBV27	NA	CASSSLWSNQPQHF	TGTGCCAGCAGTTCCCTTTGGAGCAATCAGCCCCAGCATTTT
TRBJ2-1	13	NA	TRBV15	NA	CATSPQRTWEQFF	TGTGCCACCAGCCCCCAGAGGACCTGGGAGCAGTTCTTC
TRBJ2-2	12	NA	TRBV7-6	NA	CASRHPTGELFF	TGTGCCAGCAGACATCCCACCGGGGAGCTGTTTTTT
TRBJ2-1	11	NA	TRBV11-2	NA	CASSGQNEQFF	TGTGCCAGCTCTGGGCAGAATGAGCAGTTCTTC
TRBJ1-5	15	NA	TRBV19	NA	CASSIMGMANQPQHF	TGTGCCAGTAGTATTATGGGGATGGCCAATCAGCCCCAGCATTTT
TRBJ1-1	11	NA	TRBV30	NA	CAWREGILTFF	TGTGCCTGGAGGGAGGGGATCCTGACTTTCTTT
TRBJ2-1	16	once	TRBV28	TRBD2	CASSTLAELAYNEQFF	TGTGCCAGCAGTACTCTAGCGGAACTCGCATACAATGAGCAGTTCTTC
TRBJ2-5	14	NA	TRBV15	NA	CATSTQGFQETQYF	TGTGCCACCAGCACGCAGGGCTTCCAAGAGACCCAGTACTTC
TRBJ2-7	16	NA	TRBV28	TRBD2	CASSLVRLAVRYEQYF	TGTGCCAGCAGCCTAGTCCGGCTAGCGGTCAGGTACGAGCAGTACTTC
TRBJ2-3	13	NA	TRBV11-2	NA	CASSLELADTQYF	TGTGCCAGCAGCTTAGAGTTAGCAGATACGCAGTATTTT
TRBJ2-3	16	NA	TRBV9	NA	CASSVARGGSTDTQYF	TGTGCCAGCAGCGTAGCTCGAGGAGGTTCCACAGATACGCAGTATTTT
TRBJ1-1	11	NA	TRBV20-1	NA	CSAEWGEGTFF	NA
TRBJ1-1	16	NA	TRBV7-8	NA	CASSPHVGGANTEAFF	TGTGCCAGCAGCCCCCACGTTGGGGGGGCGAACACTGAAGCTTTCTTT
TRBJ2-7	16	NA	TRBV27	TRBD2	CASSPGLAQNSYEQYF	TGTGCCAGCAGCCCCGGACTAGCTCAAAATTCCTACGAGCAGTACTTC